Listed here are 22 T cell receptor beta chains from one sample, sequenced in a study of blood T cell repertoires in COVID-19 (dated by TCRdb to between 2020 and 2021). The library relied on the immunoSEQ multiplex PCR assay. Sourced from immuneACCESS, this table was stored by TCRdb with only in-frame sequences that have V and J called. A share of the clones is absent; for the studies checked, an unresolved V gene accounts for under half, and the remainder has no known explanation. Across this sample there are under 200,000 clones, with 88% seen only once. About 1.7% of the sample is in the top ten clones. Material: peripheral blood. These receptors all come from a man in his late teens or twenties with active or convalescent COVID-19.

The chain links TRBV9 to TRBJ2-3; 9 nucleotides agree with TRBD2. This CDR3 has 17 residues. After removal of 0 bases from V and 6 bases from J, the junction contained 11 bases not matched to a gene. Germline lookup yields CDR1 SGDLS and CDR2 YYNGEE. The CDR3 is CASSVGSAGGPTDTQYF. The CDR3, as DNA: TGTGCCAGCAGCGTAGGGTCAGCGGGAGGCCCCACGGATACGCAGTATTTT.

This clone has only a few counts. V gene TRBV19 combines with J gene TRBJ2-1; 12 positions agree with TRBD2. The CDR3 has 15 amino acids. CDR1 and CDR2 from the germline V gene are LNHDA and SQIVND (reference sequence). J gave up 8 bases and V 2 bases, and 4 bases lay outside the gene matches. CDR3 in DNA: TGTGCCAGTAGTATATGGCTAGCGGGAGGGGATGAGCAGTTCTTC. Protein: CASSIWLAGGDEQFF.

V gene TRBV2 combines with J gene TRBJ1-2; 9 nucleotides line up with TRBD1. The V gene end was trimmed by 7 bases and the J gene end by 6 bases; junction bases not matched to a gene: 9. The CDR3 is 14 amino acids. CDR1 is SNHLY and CDR2 is FYNNEI in the germline V gene. The CDR3 DNA reads TGTGCCAGCAAGTCCGGGGGGACAGGGAATGGCTACACCTTC. It is translated as CASKSGGTGNGYTF.

The genes are TRBV3-1 (or the pseudogene TRBV3-2) and TRBJ2-7; TRBD1 matches at 7 bases. With 6 bases clipped from V and 2 bases from J, the junction kept 4 bases outside the gene matches. The CDR3 sequence is 13 residues long. The germline CDR1 and CDR2 sequences are LGHDT and YNNKEL (reference sequence). In DNA, the CDR3 is TGTGCCAGCAGTTACAGGGGTACCTACGAGCAGTACTTC. Translation: CASSYRGTYEQYF.

In this sample, this clone turned up once. This chain connects TRBV5-6 to TRBJ2-2, with TRBD2 matching 11 bases. Germline trimming cut 6 bases from V and 7 bases from J; bases unmatched to any gene: 5. CDR1 SGHDT and CDR2 YYEEEE come from the germline V gene. The CDR3 spans 14 residues. CDR3 protein: CASTLAGGVGELFF. CDR3 DNA: TGTGCCAGCACCCTAGCGGGAGGCGTCGGGGAGCTGTTTTTT. The complete variable domain, with remaining parts taken from reference TRBV5-6 and TRBJ2-2, reads DAGVTQSPTHLIKTRGQQVTLRCSPKSGHDTVSWYQQALGQGPQFIFQYYEEEERQRGNFPDRFSGHQFPNYSSELNVNALLLGDSALYLCASTLAGGVGELFFGEGSRLTVL.

The chain is built from TRBV7-2 and TRBJ2-1; D remains unclear. This CDR3 spans 11 amino acids. Germline CDR1 is SGHTA and CDR2 is FQGNSA. V was pared by 4 bases and J by 7 bases, with 5 bases between. For the CDR3, the DNA is TGTGCCAGCAGCTACGGGAATGAGCAGTTCTTC. Translating it yields CASSYGNEQFF.

The chain has TRBV6-4 and TRBJ1-2, with 7 bases aligning to TRBD1. V shed 2 bases and J 4 bases; nucleotides not matched to a gene: 7. CDR3 length: 15 amino acids. CDR1 and CDR2 from the germline V gene are MRHNA and SNTAGT. This CDR3 reads CASSDQTGFSYGYTF. The CDR3 DNA reads as TGTGCCAGCAGTGACCAGACAGGGTTCAGCTATGGCTACACCTTC.

The V gene is TRBV6-1, the J gene TRBJ1-2; D remains ambiguous. Trimming shortened V by 2 bases and J by 6 bases, and 16 bases separated the two germline ends. CDR3 size: 15 residues. Per germline, CDR1 MNHNS and CDR2 SASEGT. CDR3 DNA sequence: TGTGCCAGCAGTGAAAGGTCAGCCCAAGAGGATGGCTACACCTTC. Its translation: CASSERSAQEDGYTF.

The chain recombines TRBV5-4 with TRBJ1-2; D is unclear. V lost 3 bases, J lost 7 bases, and 16 bases lay in between. This CDR3 region has 14 residues. Germline CDR1 SGHNT, CDR2 YYREEE (reference sequence). The CDR3 DNA reads TGTGCCAGCAGCTACGCAGGAAAAGGTGGTGGCTACACCTTC. This encodes CASSYAGKGGGYTF.

The genes are TRBV30 and TRBJ2-3; 9 nucleotides agree with TRBD2. Germline V gene sequence: CDR1 GTSNPN, CDR2 SVGIG (reference sequence). The CDR3 sequence is 16 residues long. Trimming took 3 bases from V and 3 from J; bases not matched to a gene: 10. CDR3 amino acids: CAWRPGGGRVTDTQYF. The CDR3 DNA is TGTGCCTGGAGGCCGGGGGGCGGGAGGGTGACAGATACGCAGTATTTT.

The chain has TRBV10-3 and TRBJ2-3, with 7 bases fitting TRBD1. CDR1 and CDR2 from the germline V gene are ENHRY and SYGVKD. J was trimmed by 6 bases and V by 10 bases; bases with no gene match: 4. The CDR3 is 11 amino acids. The CDR3 reads CATGTVDTQYF. Written as DNA, the CDR3 is TGTGCCACGGGGACAGTGGATACGCAGTATTTT.

The chain couples TRBV7-2 to TRBJ1-2; the D gene is possibly TRBD1 (6 bases). The V gene's germline CDR1 is SGHTA and CDR2 FQGNSA. V was trimmed by 3 bases and J by 1 base, leaving 9 bases between them. The CDR3 has 14 residues. DNA for the CDR3: TGTGCCAGCAGCTTTTCACAGGGTAACTATGGCTACACCTTC. This codes for CASSFSQGNYGYTF.

V gene TRBV6-5 combines with J gene TRBJ1-5; 9 nucleotides line up with TRBD1. Germline V gene sequence: CDR1 MNHEY, CDR2 SVGAGI. This CDR3 is 13 amino acids long. The J segment lost 5 bases and the V segment lost 9 bases, leaving 5 bases of the junction unmatched. CDR3 in amino acids: CASRTGDYQPQHF. The CDR3 coding sequence is TGTGCCAGTCGGACAGGGGACTATCAGCCCCAGCATTTT.

This rearrangement joins TRBV9 to TRBJ1-2, with D possibly being TRBD1 (6 bases). The V end lost 0 bases, the J end lost 0 bases, and 12 bases lay between the germline ends. CDR1 SGDLS and CDR2 YYNGEE come from the germline V gene. The CDR3 extends over 16 amino acids. The CDR3 loop reads CASSVATGRANYGYTF. In DNA form, the CDR3 reads TGTGCCAGCAGCGTAGCTACAGGGCGAGCTAACTATGGCTACACCTTC.

This clone was counted once. The rearrangement links TRBV6-1 to TRBJ1-4; D ambiguous. Trimming stripped 1 base from V and 5 bases from J, with 23 bases between. This CDR3 has 19 residues. Germline loops: CDR1 MNHNS, CDR2 SASEGT. CDR3 sequence: CASSEEFFGRAGGNEKLFF. DNA for the CDR3: TGTGCCAGCAGTGAAGAATTTTTTGGGAGGGCAGGAGGGAATGAAAAACTGTTTTTT.

As concerns this clone: Distinct nucleotide sequences in the sample also encode this CDR3. This rearrangement joins TRBV27 to TRBJ2-1, with 13 bases that match TRBD2. Germline lookup yields CDR1 MNHEY and CDR2 SMNVEV (reference sequence). The V gene end was trimmed by 6 bases and the J gene end by 5 bases; junction bases not matched to a gene: 4. CDR3 size: 15 residues. The CDR3 bases are TGTGCCAGCAGCACCGGGACTAGCGGGAACAATGAGCAGTTCTTC. Protein sequence: CASSTGTSGNNEQFF.

This clone was detected once. V and J are TRBV19 and TRBJ2-1, with TRBD2 identical over 7 bases. The V and J ends lost 7 bases and 10 bases, in that order; junction bases with no gene match: 7. The CDR3 is made up of 12 amino acids. CDR1 is LNHDA, CDR2 SQIVND, per germline (reference sequence). The CDR3 loop reads CASMGGGREQFF. The CDR3 DNA is TGTGCCAGTATGGGTGGCGGGAGAGAGCAGTTCTTC.

The chain has TRBV27 and TRBJ1-1, with 11 bases aligning to TRBD1. This CDR3 has 16 amino acids. The V and J ends lost 3 bases and 4 bases, in that order; junction bases with no gene match: 7. The V gene's germline CDR1 is MNHEY and CDR2 SMNVEV (reference sequence). The chain's CDR3 is CASSFMGQGGFTEAFF. The CDR3 nucleotides read TGTGCCAGCAGTTTTATGGGACAGGGGGGGTTCACTGAAGCTTTCTTT.

V and J are TRBV6-5 and TRBJ2-2; a weak D match, TRBD2 (6 bases). Deletions cut 6 bases from V and 3 bases from J, with 11 bases between. The CDR3 loop spans 14 amino acids. Looked up from germline, CDR1 is MNHEY and CDR2 is SVGAGI. CDR3 region: CASSRTTYTGELFF. CDR3 sequence (DNA): TGTGCCAGCAGCCGGACTACCTACACCGGGGAGCTGTTTTTT.

This clone appeared a single time. The chain links TRBV6-1 to TRBJ2-7; D gene ambiguous. V lost 2 bases to trimming and J lost 2 bases, with 7 bases between them. Germline values: CDR1 MNHNS, CDR2 SASEGT. The CDR3 runs 13 residues. The CDR3 nucleotides read TGTGCCAGCAGTGAATCCAGAACCTACGAGCAGTACTTC. Amino acid sequence: CASSESRTYEQYF.

The V call is TRBV7-9, the J call TRBJ2-7; 15 bases match TRBD2. The V gene's germline CDR1 is SEHNR and CDR2 FQNEAQ (reference sequence). The CDR3 extends over 15 amino acids. Trimming took 5 bases from V and 2 from J; bases not matched to a gene: 1. CDR3 amino acids: CASSGTSGRPYEQYF. The CDR3 DNA sequence: TGTGCCAGCAGCGGGACTAGCGGGAGGCCCTACGAGCAGTACTTC. The full variable domain, its missing parts supplied by reference TRBV7-9 and TRBJ2-7, is DTGVSQNPRHKITKRGQNVTFRCDPISEHNRLYWYRQTLGQGPEFLTYFQNEAQLEKSRLLSDRFSAERPKGSFSTLEIQRTEQGDSAMYLCASSGTSGRPYEQYFGPGTRLTVT.

The chain links TRBV18 to TRBJ1-5; D remains unclear. Germline assignment: CDR1 KGHSH and CDR2 LQKENI. V was shortened by 4 bases and J by 1 base, with 11 bases between the two germline ends. This CDR3 spans 15 amino acids. In DNA form, the CDR3 reads TGTGCCAGCTCACGGGGAGGAGACAGCAATCAGCCCCAGCATTTT. Encoded protein: CASSRGGDSNQPQHF.